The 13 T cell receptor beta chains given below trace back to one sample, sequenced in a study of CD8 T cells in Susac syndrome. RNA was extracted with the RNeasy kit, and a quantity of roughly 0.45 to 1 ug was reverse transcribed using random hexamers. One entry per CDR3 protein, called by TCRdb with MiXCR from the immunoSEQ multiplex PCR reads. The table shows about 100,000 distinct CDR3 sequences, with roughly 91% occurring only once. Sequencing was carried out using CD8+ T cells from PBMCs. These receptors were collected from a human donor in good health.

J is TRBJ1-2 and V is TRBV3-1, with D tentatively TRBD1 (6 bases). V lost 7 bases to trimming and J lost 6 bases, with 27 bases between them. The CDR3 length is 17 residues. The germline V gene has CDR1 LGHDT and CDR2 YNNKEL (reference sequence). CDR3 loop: CASTPNSGGRLKDGYTF. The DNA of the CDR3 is TGTGCCAGCACCCCAAATTCCGGGGGCAGATTGAAGGATGGCTACACCTTC.

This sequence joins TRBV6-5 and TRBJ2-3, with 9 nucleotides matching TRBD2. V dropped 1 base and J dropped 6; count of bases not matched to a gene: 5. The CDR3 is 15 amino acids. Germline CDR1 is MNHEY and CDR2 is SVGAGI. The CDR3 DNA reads TGTGCCAGCAGTTACTTAGCGGGGGCCCCGGATACGCAGTATTTT. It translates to CASSYLAGAPDTQYF.

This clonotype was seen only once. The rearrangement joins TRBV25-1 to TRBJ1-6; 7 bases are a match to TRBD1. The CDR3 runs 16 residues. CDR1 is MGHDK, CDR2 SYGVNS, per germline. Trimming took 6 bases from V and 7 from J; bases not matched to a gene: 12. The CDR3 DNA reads TGTGCCAGCAGGCATACAGGGGAGGCCTTCAATTCACCCCTCCACTTT. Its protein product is CASRHTGEAFNSPLHF.

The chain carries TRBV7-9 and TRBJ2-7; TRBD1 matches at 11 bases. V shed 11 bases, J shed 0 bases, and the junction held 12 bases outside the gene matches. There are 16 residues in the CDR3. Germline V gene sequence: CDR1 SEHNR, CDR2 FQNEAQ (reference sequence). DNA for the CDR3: TGTGCCGGCACCGGGACAGGGGGGACGGGCTCCTACGAGCAGTACTTC. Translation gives CAGTGTGGTGSYEQYF.

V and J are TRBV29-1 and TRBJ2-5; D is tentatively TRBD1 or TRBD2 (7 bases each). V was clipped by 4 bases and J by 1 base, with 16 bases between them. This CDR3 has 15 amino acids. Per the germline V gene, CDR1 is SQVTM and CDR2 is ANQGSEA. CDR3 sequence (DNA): TGCAGCGTTGGCCTGCAGGGGGGGGTCCAAGAGACCCAGTACTTC. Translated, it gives CSVGLQGGVQETQYF.

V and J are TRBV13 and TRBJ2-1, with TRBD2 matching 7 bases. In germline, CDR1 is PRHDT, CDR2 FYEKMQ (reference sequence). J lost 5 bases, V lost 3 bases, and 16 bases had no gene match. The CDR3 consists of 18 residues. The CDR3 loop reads CASSLGGGFSLGDNEQFF. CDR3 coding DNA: TGTGCCAGCAGCTTGGGGGGGGGATTCTCCCTCGGGGACAATGAGCAGTTCTTC.

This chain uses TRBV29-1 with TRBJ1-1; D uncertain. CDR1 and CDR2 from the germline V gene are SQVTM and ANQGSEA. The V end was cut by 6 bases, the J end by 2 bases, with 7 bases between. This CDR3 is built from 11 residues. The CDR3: CSVVKNTEAFF. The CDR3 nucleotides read TGCAGCGTCGTAAAAAACACTGAAGCTTTCTTT.

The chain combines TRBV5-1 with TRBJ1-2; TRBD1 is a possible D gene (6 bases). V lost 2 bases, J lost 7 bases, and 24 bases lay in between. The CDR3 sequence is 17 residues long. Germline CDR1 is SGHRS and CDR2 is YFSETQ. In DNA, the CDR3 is TGCGCCAGCAGCTTCAACGAACCTTACAGGGATCACGGTGGCTACACCTTC. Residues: CASSFNEPYRDHGGYTF.

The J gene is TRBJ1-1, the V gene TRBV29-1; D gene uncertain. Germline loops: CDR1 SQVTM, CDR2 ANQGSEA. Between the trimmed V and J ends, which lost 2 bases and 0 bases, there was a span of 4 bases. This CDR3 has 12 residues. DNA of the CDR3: TGCAGCGTTGAAAATGTGAACACTGAAGCTTTCTTT. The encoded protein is CSVENVNTEAFF.

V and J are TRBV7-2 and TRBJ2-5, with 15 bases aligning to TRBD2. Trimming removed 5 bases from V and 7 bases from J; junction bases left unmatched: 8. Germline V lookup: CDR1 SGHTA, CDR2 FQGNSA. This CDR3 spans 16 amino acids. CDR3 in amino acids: CASSPWTSGGGGTQYF. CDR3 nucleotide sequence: TGTGCCAGCAGCCCGTGGACTAGCGGGGGGGGCGGGACCCAGTACTTC.

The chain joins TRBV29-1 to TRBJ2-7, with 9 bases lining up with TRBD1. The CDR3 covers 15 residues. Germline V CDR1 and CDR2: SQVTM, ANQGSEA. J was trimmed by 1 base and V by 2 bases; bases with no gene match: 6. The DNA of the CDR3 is TGCAGCGTTGAATTATCGGGACAGGGATCCTACGAGCAGTACTTC. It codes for CSVELSGQGSYEQYF.

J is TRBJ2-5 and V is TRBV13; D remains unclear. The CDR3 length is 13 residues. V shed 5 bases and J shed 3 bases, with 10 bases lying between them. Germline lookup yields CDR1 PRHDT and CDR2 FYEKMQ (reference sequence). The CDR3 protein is CASSPGTEETQYF. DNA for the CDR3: TGTGCCAGCAGCCCCGGAACAGAAGAGACCCAGTACTTC.

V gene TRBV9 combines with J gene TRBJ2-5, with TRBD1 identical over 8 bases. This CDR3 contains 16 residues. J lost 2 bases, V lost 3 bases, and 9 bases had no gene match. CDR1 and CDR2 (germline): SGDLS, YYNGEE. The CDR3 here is CASSERTGTLQETQYF. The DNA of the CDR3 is TGTGCCAGCAGCGAAAGGACAGGGACCCTACAAGAGACCCAGTACTTC.